One sample yielded the 26 T cell receptor beta chains listed below, sequenced in a study of OX40 agonist ivuxolimab in advanced cancers. The repertoire was sequenced with immunoSEQ multiplex PCR; TCRdb's copy has only in-frame clones and lacks some. The table lists roughly 70,000 clones, roughly 86% of them singletons. The sequencing here drew on CD4+ or CD8+ T cells sorted from blood, taken in a trial of the OX40 agonist ivuxolimab. These TCRs come from an adult with an advanced solid tumor such as melanoma, head and neck, liver or kidney cancer.

The rearrangement uses TRBV10-3 and TRBJ2-3; 7 bases are a match to TRBD2. The CDR3 spans 18 residues. From germline, CDR1 is ENHRY and CDR2 SYGVKD. The trim removed 3 bases at V and 2 bases at J, leaving 14 bases unmatched. This CDR3 reads CAISDFRAGASLTDTQYF. CDR3 DNA sequence: TGTGCCATCAGTGACTTCAGGGCGGGAGCTTCACTCACAGATACGCAGTATTTT.

The chain couples TRBV5-1 to TRBJ1-4; no reliable D call. The V end was cut by 1 base, the J end by 6 bases, with 16 bases between. Germline assignment: CDR1 SGHRS and CDR2 YFSETQ. CDR3 length equals 16 residues. The CDR3 coding sequence is TGCGCCAGCAGCTTGTGGAGCGGGCAGTCAGATGAAAAACTGTTTTTT. It is translated as CASSLWSGQSDEKLFF.

The chain recombines TRBV5-4 with TRBJ2-5; 8 bases align to TRBD1. The CDR3 contains 14 residues. With V trimmed by 2 bases and J by 1 base, 1 base remained unmatched. Germline lookup yields CDR1 SGHNT and CDR2 YYREEE (reference sequence). CDR3 sequence: CASSLQGVQETQYF. The DNA for the CDR3 is TGTGCCAGCAGCTTACAGGGGGTCCAAGAGACCCAGTACTTC. Looking up the rest from reference TRBV5-4 and TRBJ2-5 gives the full variable domain: ETGVTQSPTHLIKTRGQQVTLRCSSQSGHNTVSWYQQALGQGPQFIFQYYREEENGRGNFPPRFSGLQFPNYSSELNVNALELDDSALYLCASSLQGVQETQYFGPGTRLLVL.

The chain carries TRBV13 and TRBJ2-7; 8 nucleotides match TRBD2. Germline lookup yields CDR1 PRHDT and CDR2 FYEKMQ (reference sequence). V shed 4 bases and J 5 bases; nucleotides not matched to a gene: 10. The CDR3 sequence is 15 residues long. CDR3 nucleotide sequence: TGTGCCAGCAGCTCTCTGTCGGTTAGCGGGGACGAGCAGTACTTC. Its translation: CASSSLSVSGDEQYF.

The chain combines TRBV15 with TRBJ2-3; D is undetermined. Germline loops: CDR1 LNHNV, CDR2 YYDKDF (reference sequence). The CDR3 length is 14 residues. The V and J ends lost 0 bases and 1 base respectively, with 5 bases between them. The CDR3 nucleotides read TGTGCCACCAGCAGAGATCAGGGCACAGATACGCAGTATTTT. This codes for CATSRDQGTDTQYF.

The V and J genes are TRBV30 and TRBJ1-4; D remains unclear. Germline V gene lookup returns CDR1 GTSNPN and CDR2 SVGIG (reference sequence). The CDR3 extends over 12 amino acids. V lost 5 bases and J 4 bases, leaving 8 bases between the germline ends. CDR3 sequence reads: CAWGSYNEKLFF. CDR3 coding DNA: TGTGCCTGGGGGAGTTATAATGAAAAACTGTTTTTT. The full variable domain, rest sourced from reference TRBV30 and TRBJ1-4, is SQTIHQWPATLVQPVGSPLSLECTVEGTSNPNLYWYRQAAGRGLQLLFYSVGIGQISSEVPQNLSASRPQDRQFILSSKKLLLSDSGFYLCAWGSYNEKLFFGSGTQLSVL.

This sequence joins TRBV7-8 and TRBJ2-1; TRBD2 matches 9 bases. The CDR3 runs 13 residues. CDR1 SGHVS and CDR2 FQNEAQ come from the germline V gene. V dropped 7 bases and J dropped 9; count of bases not matched to a gene: 7. The CDR3 region has the DNA TGTGCCAGCACTAGCGGGATGAAGGGTGAGCAGTTCTTC. Residues: CASTSGMKGEQFF.

The chain uses TRBV29-1 and TRBJ2-3; 9 nucleotides agree with TRBD1. This CDR3 is built from 14 residues. The V segment lost 6 bases and the J segment 4 bases; nucleotides outside the gene matches: 8. Germline-derived CDR1 and CDR2 are SQVTM and ANQGSEA. As DNA, the CDR3 is TGCAGCGTAAGAGGGGGACAGGGCCCAGATACGCAGTATTTT. Protein: CSVRGGQGPDTQYF.

J is TRBJ2-5 and V is TRBV5-4, with a tentative D call TRBD2 (5 bases). Germline CDR1 is SGHNT and CDR2 is YYREEE (reference sequence). V gave up 4 bases and J gave up 1 base, with 8 bases separating them. The CDR3 runs 13 residues. Here the CDR3 DNA reads TGTGCCAGCAGCGGAGGCGGCCAAGAGACCCAGTACTTC. Translated, it gives CASSGGGQETQYF.

The chain uses TRBV6-6 and TRBJ2-7; no clear D gene. Deletions cut 6 bases from V and 2 bases from J, with 14 bases between. The CDR3 sequence is 14 residues long. In germline, CDR1 is MNHNY, CDR2 SVGAGI (reference sequence). The CDR3 loop is CASSLNQRAYEQYF. The CDR3 region has the DNA TGTGCCAGCAGCCTTAACCAAAGGGCCTACGAGCAGTACTTC.

This chain connects TRBV7-8 to TRBJ1-1; a weak D match, TRBD1 (5 bases). Trimming took 4 bases from V and 5 from J, leaving 14 bases between them. This CDR3 is 14 amino acids long. CDR1 SGHVS and CDR2 FQNEAQ come from the germline V gene. CDR3: CASSWGRRETEAFF. In nucleotides, the CDR3 is TGTGCCAGCAGCTGGGGACGGAGGGAGACTGAAGCTTTCTTT.

The CDR3 spells CSVQLAGLETQYF. The CDR3 DNA follows: TGCAGCGTTCAGTTAGCGGGGTTAGAGACCCAGTACTTC. The chain is built from TRBV29-1 and TRBJ2-5; 8 nucleotides line up with TRBD2. CDR3 length: 13 residues. Losses at the gene ends were 5 bases for V and 4 bases for J; bases not matched to a gene: 6. Germline CDR1 and CDR2: SQVTM and ANQGSEA.

V and J are TRBV7-9 and TRBJ2-3; D is perhaps TRBD1 (7 bases). The germline V and J ends were trimmed by 5 bases and 3 bases, with 12 bases remaining between them. Germline values: CDR1 SEHNR, CDR2 FQNEAQ (reference sequence). The CDR3 spans 14 residues. CDR3 sequence: CASSGGTATDTQYF. The DNA for the CDR3 is TGTGCCAGCAGCGGCGGGACAGCGACAGATACGCAGTATTTT.

This clone is a singleton in its sample. The chain employs TRBV19 and TRBJ1-1, with a tentative D call TRBD1 (6 bases). The CDR3 spans 16 residues. Germline V gene lookup returns CDR1 LNHDA and CDR2 SQIVND (reference sequence). V lost 4 bases and J 0 bases, leaving 15 bases between the germline ends. In DNA, the CDR3 is TGTGCCAGTAGTAGGGACATATACACTATGAACACTGAAGCTTTCTTT. Translating it yields CASSRDIYTMNTEAFF.

The genes are TRBV30 and TRBJ1-1; TRBD1 matches at 7 bases. The V segment lost 5 bases and the J segment 4 bases; nucleotides outside the gene matches: 4. This CDR3 region has 12 residues. The germline V gene has CDR1 GTSNPN and CDR2 SVGIG (reference sequence). The CDR3 nucleotides are TGTGCCTGGGGCAGGGGGACCACTGAAGCTTTCTTT. Translating gives CAWGRGTTEAFF.

CDR3 sequence (DNA): TGTGCCAGCAGCTTGGTAGGGACTAGCGTGGAGAATGAGCAGTTCTTC. It codes for CASSLVGTSVENEQFF. The chain recombines TRBV5-6 with TRBJ2-1, with 10 bases that match TRBD2. Losses at the gene ends were 0 bases for V and 7 bases for J; bases not matched to a gene: 7. This CDR3 contains 16 residues. Germline loops: CDR1 SGHDT, CDR2 YYEEEE.

The V call is TRBV4-1, the J call TRBJ1-3; D is perhaps TRBD1 (6 bases). The CDR3 extends over 15 amino acids. CDR1 MGHRA and CDR2 YSYEKL come from the germline V gene. The V end was cut by 8 bases, the J end by 0 bases, with 14 bases between. The CDR3 DNA follows: TGCGCCAGCTCAAGGGGGGACCTCTCTGGAAACACCATATATTTT. The encoded protein is CASSRGDLSGNTIYF.

This chain uses TRBV5-8 with TRBJ2-7, with 9 bases that match TRBD1. V shed 1 base and J 6 bases; nucleotides not matched to a gene: 5. Germline V gives CDR1 SGHTS, CDR2 YDEGEE. This CDR3 has 14 residues. CDR3 sequence: CASSLWTGALEQYF. CDR3 sequence (DNA): TGTGCCAGCAGCTTGTGGACAGGGGCCCTCGAGCAGTACTTC.

The J gene is TRBJ2-5, the V gene TRBV7-8; no definite D call. This CDR3 spans 14 amino acids. V lost 3 bases to trimming and J lost 2 bases, with 10 bases between them. Germline values: CDR1 SGHVS, CDR2 FQNEAQ. CDR3 in amino acids: CASSFSVSQETQYF. The CDR3 bases are TGTGCCAGCAGCTTTAGTGTCAGTCAAGAGACCCAGTACTTC. Filled out from reference TRBV7-8 and TRBJ2-5, the complete variable domain reads GAGVSQSPRYKVAKRGQDVALRCDPISGHVSLFWYQQALGQGPEFLTYFQNEAQLDKSGLPSDRFFAERPEGSVSTLKIQRTQQEDSAVYLCASSFSVSQETQYFGPGTRLLVL.

This clone turned up a few times. The chain links TRBV18 to TRBJ2-1, with TRBD2 matching 8 bases. CDR3 length: 15 residues. The trim removed 2 bases at V and 7 bases at J, leaving 7 bases unmatched. In germline, CDR1 is KGHSH, CDR2 LQKENI. The CDR3 sequence: CASSPTGGPWNEQFF. CDR3 bases: TGTGCCAGCTCACCAACGGGAGGGCCGTGGAATGAGCAGTTCTTC.

The rearrangement joins TRBV27 to TRBJ2-2; TRBD1 matches 8 bases. Germline V gene data show CDR1 as MNHEY and CDR2 as SMNVEV (reference sequence). The length of the CDR3 is 15 residues. V shed 5 bases, J shed 5 bases, and the junction held 7 bases outside the gene matches. CDR3 region: CASSKSGGWTGELFF. The CDR3 DNA sequence: TGTGCCAGCAGTAAATCAGGGGGCTGGACCGGGGAGCTGTTTTTT.

This chain connects TRBV11-2 to TRBJ2-2, with D perhaps matching TRBD2 (6 bases). The germline V gene has CDR1 SGHAT and CDR2 FQNNGV. The ends were cut back, 4 bases at V and 1 base at J, with 13 bases in the middle. The CDR3 spans 16 residues. Here the CDR3 DNA reads TGTGCCAGCAGCTCCCGGGCTAGCGAGAACACCGGGGAGCTGTTTTTT. It codes for CASSSRASENTGELFF. The whole variable domain, filled in from reference TRBV11-2 and TRBJ2-2, reads EAGVAQSPRYKIIEKRQSVAFWCNPISGHATLYWYQQILGQGPKLLIQFQNNGVVDDSQLPKDRFSAERLKGVDSTLKIQPAKLEDSAVYLCASSSRASENTGELFFGEGSRLTVL.

This clone has just one count. This chain links TRBV30 with TRBJ2-4, with D perhaps matching TRBD1 (6 bases). The CDR3 spans 15 residues. Trimming removed 2 bases at V and 0 bases at J, with 11 bases between. CDR1 and CDR2 from the germline V gene are GTSNPN and SVGIG (reference sequence). The CDR3 sequence: CAWSLTGLAKNIQYF. DNA for the CDR3: TGTGCCTGGAGTTTAACAGGGTTAGCCAAAAACATTCAGTACTTC. Full variable domain (remainder filled in from reference TRBV30 and TRBJ2-4): SQTIHQWPATLVQPVGSPLSLECTVEGTSNPNLYWYRQAAGRGLQLLFYSVGIGQISSEVPQNLSASRPQDRQFILSSKKLLLSDSGFYLCAWSLTGLAKNIQYFGAGTRLSVL.

The rearrangement joins TRBV2 to TRBJ2-1, with D uncertain. V was clipped by 4 bases and J by 4 bases, with 5 bases between them. There are 12 residues in the CDR3. CDR1 is SNHLY, CDR2 FYNNEI, per germline. CDR3 nucleotides: TGTGCCAGCAGTGTGGAATACAATGAGCAGTTCTTC. It codes for CASSVEYNEQFF.

The chain combines TRBV18 with TRBJ1-1, with 12 bases matching TRBD1. The CDR3 loop spans 16 amino acids. V lost 4 bases and J lost 8; bases outside the gene matches: 11. Germline CDR1 is KGHSH and CDR2 is LQKENI. This CDR3 is CASSLGTGGFGQEAFF. The CDR3 coding sequence is TGTGCCAGCTCACTCGGGACAGGGGGCTTCGGTCAGGAAGCTTTCTTT.

This chain uses TRBV7-9 with TRBJ2-1; TRBD1 matches 9 bases. From germline, CDR1 is SEHNR and CDR2 FQNEAQ (reference sequence). CDR3 length: 16 amino acids. With V trimmed by 4 bases and J by 8 bases, 12 bases remained unmatched. For the CDR3, the DNA is TGTGCCAGCAGCTCGGGGACAGGGACCTTTGGGGATGAGCAGTTCTTC. Translating it yields CASSSGTGTFGDEQFF.